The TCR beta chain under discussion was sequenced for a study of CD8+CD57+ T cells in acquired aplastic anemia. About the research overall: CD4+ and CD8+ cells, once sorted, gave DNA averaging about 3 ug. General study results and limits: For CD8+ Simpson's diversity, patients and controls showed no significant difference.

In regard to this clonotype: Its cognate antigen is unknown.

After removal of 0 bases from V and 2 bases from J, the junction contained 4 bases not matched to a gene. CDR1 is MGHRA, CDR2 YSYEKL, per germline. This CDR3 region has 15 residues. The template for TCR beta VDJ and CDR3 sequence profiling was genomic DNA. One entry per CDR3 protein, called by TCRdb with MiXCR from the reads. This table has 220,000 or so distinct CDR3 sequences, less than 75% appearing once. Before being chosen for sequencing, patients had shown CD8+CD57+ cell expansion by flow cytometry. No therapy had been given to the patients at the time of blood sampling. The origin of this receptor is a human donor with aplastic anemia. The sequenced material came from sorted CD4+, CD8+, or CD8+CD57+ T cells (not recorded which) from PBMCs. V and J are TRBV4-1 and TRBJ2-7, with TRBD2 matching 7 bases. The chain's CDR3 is CASSQDGGGAYEQYF. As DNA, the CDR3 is TGCGCCAGCAGCCAAGATGGTGGGGGGGCCTACGAGCAGTACTTC.